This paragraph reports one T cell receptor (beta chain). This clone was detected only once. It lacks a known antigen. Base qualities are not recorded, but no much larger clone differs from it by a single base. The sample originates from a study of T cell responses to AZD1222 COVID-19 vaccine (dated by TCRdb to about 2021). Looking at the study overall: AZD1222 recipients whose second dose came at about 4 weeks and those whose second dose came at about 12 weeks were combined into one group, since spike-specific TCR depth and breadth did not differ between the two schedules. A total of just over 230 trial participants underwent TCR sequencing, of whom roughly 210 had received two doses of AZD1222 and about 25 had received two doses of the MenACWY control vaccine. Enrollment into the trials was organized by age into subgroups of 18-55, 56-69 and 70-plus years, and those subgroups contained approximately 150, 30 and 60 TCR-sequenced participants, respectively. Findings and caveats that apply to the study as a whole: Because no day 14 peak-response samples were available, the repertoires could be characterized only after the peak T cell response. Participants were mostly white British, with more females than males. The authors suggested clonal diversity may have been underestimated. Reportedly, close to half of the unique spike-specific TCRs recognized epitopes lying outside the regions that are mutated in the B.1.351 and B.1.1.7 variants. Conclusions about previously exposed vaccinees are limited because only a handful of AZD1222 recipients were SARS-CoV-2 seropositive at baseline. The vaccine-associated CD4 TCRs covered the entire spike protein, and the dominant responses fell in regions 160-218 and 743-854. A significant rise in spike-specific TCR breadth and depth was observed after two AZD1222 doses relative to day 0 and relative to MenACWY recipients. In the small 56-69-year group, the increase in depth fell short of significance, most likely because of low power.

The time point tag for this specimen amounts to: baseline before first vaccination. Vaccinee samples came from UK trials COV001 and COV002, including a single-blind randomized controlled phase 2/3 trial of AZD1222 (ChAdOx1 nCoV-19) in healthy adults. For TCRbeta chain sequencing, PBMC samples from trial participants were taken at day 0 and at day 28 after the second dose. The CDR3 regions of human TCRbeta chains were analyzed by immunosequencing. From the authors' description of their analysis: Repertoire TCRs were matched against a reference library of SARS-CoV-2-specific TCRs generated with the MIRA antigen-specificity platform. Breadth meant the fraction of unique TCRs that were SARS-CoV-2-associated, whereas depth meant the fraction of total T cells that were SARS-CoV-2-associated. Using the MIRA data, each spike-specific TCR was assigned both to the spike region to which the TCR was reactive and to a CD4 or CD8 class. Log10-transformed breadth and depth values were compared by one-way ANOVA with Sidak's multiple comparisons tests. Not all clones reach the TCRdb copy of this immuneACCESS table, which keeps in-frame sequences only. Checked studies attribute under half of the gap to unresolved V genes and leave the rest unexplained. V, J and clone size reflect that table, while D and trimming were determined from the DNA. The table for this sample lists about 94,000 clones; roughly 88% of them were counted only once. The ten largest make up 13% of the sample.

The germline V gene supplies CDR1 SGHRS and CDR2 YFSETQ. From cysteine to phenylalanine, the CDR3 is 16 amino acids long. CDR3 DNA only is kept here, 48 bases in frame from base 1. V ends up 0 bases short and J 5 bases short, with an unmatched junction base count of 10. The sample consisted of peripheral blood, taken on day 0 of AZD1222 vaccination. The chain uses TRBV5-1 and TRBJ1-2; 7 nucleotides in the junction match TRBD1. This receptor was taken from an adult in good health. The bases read TGCGCCAGCAGCTTGGATCCGGCAGGGGGTCCTTATGGCTACACCTTC. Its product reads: CASSLDPAGGPYGYTF.